Listed below are T cell receptor beta chains from one sample, sequenced in a study of T cell changes during pregnancy in multiple sclerosis. The table came from immunoSEQ multiplex PCR; TCRdb's copy has only in-frame clones and leaves some out. The sample records some 40,000 clones, around 92% being singletons. This material consisted of CD4+ T cells from peripheral blood mononuclear cells, taken after pregnancy. The receptor source for this set is a female donor with multiple sclerosis, enrolled in a pregnancy study. Both conserved end residues are part of each CDR3. D genes are given only for firm matches. Part of the rows lack a size; the others show once, few, many or a class for expanded clones.

>TRBD1|.|TRBJ2-7|TRBV5-1
CASSPGQDYEQYF
TGCGCCAGCAGCCCGGGACAGGACTACGAGCAGTACTTC
>.|.|TRBJ2-7|TRBV29-1
CSVGQPTYEQYF
TGCAGCGTGGGGCAGCCTACCTACGAGCAGTACTTC
>TRBD1|.|TRBJ2-7|TRBV18
CASSPPGQGASYEQYF
TGTGCCAGCTCACCACCGGGACAGGGGGCATCCTACGAGCAGTACTTC
>.|.|TRBJ1-1|TRBV6-5
CASSPPGTGVTEAFF
TGTGCCAGCAGTCCCCCAGGGACTGGAGTCACTGAAGCTTTCTTT
>.|.|TRBJ2-1|TRBV25-1
CASSVLAANEQFF
TGTGCCAGCAGTGTACTAGCTGCCAATGAGCAGTTCTTC
>.|.|TRBJ1-3|TRBV7-9
CASSLRGISGNTIYF
TGTGCCAGCAGCTTACGGGGGATCTCTGGAAACACCATATATTTT
>.|.|TRBJ1-3|TRBV7-8
CASSQGREGSGNTIYF
TGTGCCAGCAGCCAAGGGAGAGAAGGCTCTGGAAACACCATATATTTT
>.|once|TRBJ2-2|TRBV5-1
CASSIDSSGELFF
TGCGCCAGCAGCATTGACAGCTCCGGGGAGCTGTTTTTT
>.|.|TRBJ2-7|TRBV5-1
CASSFLADSSYEQYF
TGCGCCAGCAGCTTTCTAGCGGACAGCTCCTACGAGCAGTACTTC
>.|.|TRBJ2-7|TRBV6-1
CASNRLTYEQYF
TGTGCCAGCAACAGGCTTACCTACGAGCAGTACTTC
>.|.|TRBJ2-2|TRBV5-1
CASSPGDTGELFF
TGCGCCAGCAGCCCAGGGGACACCGGGGAGCTGTTTTTT
>.|.|TRBJ2-6|TRBV5-6
CASSLPGKVSSGANVLTF
TGTGCCAGCAGCTTGCCAGGGAAGGTGAGCTCTGGGGCCAACGTCCTGACTTTC
>.|.|TRBJ2-1|TRBV7-2
CASSLGLRNEQFF
TGTGCCAGCAGCTTAGGGTTGAGGAATGAGCAGTTCTTC
>.|.|TRBJ1-3|TRBV21-1
CASSKGLTPGNTIYF
TGTGCCAGCAGCAAGGGCCTGACGCCTGGAAACACCATATATTTT
>TRBD2|.|TRBJ2-5|TRBV7-3
CASSPGLAGGTQYF
TGTGCCAGCAGCCCCGGCCTAGCGGGAGGGACCCAGTACTTC
>TRBD1|.|TRBJ1-4|TRBV4-2
CASSQHVDRAHNEKLFF
TGTGCCAGCAGCCAGCACGTGGACAGGGCTCATAATGAAAAACTGTTTTTT
>TRBD2|.|TRBJ2-2|TRBV2
CASSTGTRVAGELFF
TGTGCCAGCAGTACTGGGACTAGGGTTGCCGGGGAGCTGTTTTTT
>TRBD2|.|TRBJ2-1|TRBV19
CASNLAVSSYNEQFF
TGTGCCAGTAACCTAGCGGTTAGCTCCTACAATGAGCAGTTCTTC
>.|.|TRBJ2-3|TRBV9
CASSVQASTDTQYF
TGTGCCAGCAGCGTACAGGCTAGCACAGATACGCAGTATTTT
>TRBD1|.|TRBJ1-1|TRBV4-1
CASSQPLGQGATEAFF
TGCGCCAGCAGCCAACCCTTGGGACAGGGGGCCACTGAAGCTTTCTTT
>TRBD1|.|TRBJ2-5|TRBV18
CASSLAQGETQYF
TGTGCCAGCTCGCTGGCACAGGGGGAGACCCAGTACTTC
>TRBD1|.|TRBJ1-1|TRBV15
CATSSYKGTGGNTEAFF
TGTGCCACCAGCAGCTACAAAGGGACAGGGGGGAACACTGAAGCTTTCTTT
>.|few|TRBJ1-1|TRBV5-4
CASSLSRGLGVNTEAFF
TGTGCCAGCAGCTTATCCAGGGGCCTGGGGGTGAACACTGAAGCTTTCTTT
>TRBD1|.|TRBJ2-3|TRBV6-5
CASRNTGAHTDTQYF
TGTGCCAGCAGGAATACAGGGGCTCACACAGATACGCAGTATTTT
>.|.|TRBJ2-2|TRBV29-1
CSVGGLVNTGELFF
TGCAGCGTTGGGGGGCTGGTGAACACCGGGGAGCTGTTTTTT
>.|.|TRBJ1-1|TRBV6-6
CASSYGVLNTEAFF
TGTGCCAGCAGTTACGGAGTCTTGAACACTGAAGCTTTCTTT
>TRBD2|.|TRBJ2-3|TRBV7-3
CASSTTSGGAYKSDTQYF
TGTGCCAGCAGCACTACTAGCGGGGGGGCCTACAAATCAGATACGCAGTATTTT
>.|.|TRBJ1-3|TRBV7-2
CASSLSRGGNTIYF
TGTGCCAGCAGCTTAAGCAGGGGCGGAAACACCATATATTTT
>TRBD1|.|TRBJ2-6|TRBV7-2
CASRLTGGGPSSGANVLTF
TGTGCCAGCAGGTTAACAGGGGGCGGTCCGAGCTCTGGGGCCAACGTCCTGACTTTC
>TRBD1|.|TRBJ2-5|TRBV11-3
CASSLVNRGRETQYF
TGTGCCAGCAGCTTAGTTAACAGGGGGCGAGAGACCCAGTACTTC
>TRBD1|.|TRBJ1-6|TRBV5-4
CASSLGDRGNSPLHF
TGTGCCAGCAGCTTGGGGGACAGGGGTAATTCACCCCTCCACTTT
>.|.|TRBJ2-2|TRBV6-5
CASSKTTQFGELFF
TGTGCCAGCAGTAAGACTACCCAGTTTGGGGAGCTGTTTTTT
>.|.|TRBJ1-1|TRBV5-1
CASSLEAITGDTEAFF
TGCGCCAGCAGCTTGGAGGCAATAACGGGGGACACTGAAGCTTTCTTT
>.|.|TRBJ2-2|TRBV16
CASSQSRTVNTGELFF
TGTGCCAGCAGCCAATCGAGGACAGTTAACACCGGGGAGCTGTTTTTT
>.|.|TRBJ1-5|TRBV9
CASSGDMNQPQHF
TGTGCCAGCAGCGGAGACATGAATCAGCCCCAGCATTTT
>TRBD2|.|TRBJ2-5|TRBV5-6
CASSPGGRGGETQYF
TGTGCCAGCAGCCCCGGAGGGAGGGGAGGAGAGACCCAGTACTTC
>TRBD1|.|TRBJ2-1|TRBV6-6
CASTPVRGPGDEQFF
TGTGCCAGCACCCCGGTGAGGGGGCCGGGCGATGAGCAGTTCTTC
>.|.|TRBJ2-7|TRBV2
CASSRGRLVSYEQYF
TGTGCCAGCAGTCGAGGCCGACTAGTTTCATACGAGCAGTACTTC
>.|.|TRBJ1-5|TRBV19
CASSHRGLDQPQHF
TGTGCCAGTAGCCATAGGGGCTTGGATCAGCCCCAGCATTTT
>TRBD1|.|TRBJ1-5|TRBV10-1
CASATRGQGSNQPQHF
TGCGCCAGCGCAACTAGGGGACAGGGGAGCAATCAGCCCCAGCATTTT
>TRBD1|.|TRBJ2-3|TRBV9
CASSVQGARPSTDTQYF
TGTGCCAGCAGCGTACAGGGGGCGCGGCCTAGCACAGATACGCAGTATTTT
>TRBD1|.|TRBJ1-3|TRBV30
CACPTRGHGNTIYF
TGTGCCTGTCCTACCAGGGGGCACGGAAACACCATATATTTT
>.|once|TRBJ2-2|TRBV7-2
CASSFGSGELFF
TGTGCCAGCAGCTTTGGGAGCGGGGAGCTGTTTTTT